The clone carrying this T cell receptor beta chain occurred a few times. Its target is unknown. The sample belongs to a study of cytomegalovirus exposure and HLA in healthy donors. Overall study results and limits: Most TCR sequences proved rare, with some public TCRs found in many donors. Sequencing artifact likely explains a cluster of highly shared sequence variants.

The study ran its PCR with 60 Vbeta and 13 Jbeta primers. Measured with immunoSEQ multiplex PCR; TCRdb has only the in-frame clones, and not every one. The sample lists approximately 120,000 clones; 73% were seen once. This CDR3 region has 12 residues. V was clipped by 4 bases and J by 7 bases, with 8 bases between them. Germline loops: CDR1 SNHLY, CDR2 FYNNEI. This rearrangement joins TRBV2 to TRBJ1-5, with D possibly TRBD1 on 6 matching bases. The clonotype originates from a man between 60 and 75 years old in good health and CMV-seropositive. The material sequenced was PBMCs. For the CDR3, the DNA is TGTGCCAGCAGTGGGACAGCCCAGCCCCAGCATTTT. Translation: CASSGTAQPQHF.